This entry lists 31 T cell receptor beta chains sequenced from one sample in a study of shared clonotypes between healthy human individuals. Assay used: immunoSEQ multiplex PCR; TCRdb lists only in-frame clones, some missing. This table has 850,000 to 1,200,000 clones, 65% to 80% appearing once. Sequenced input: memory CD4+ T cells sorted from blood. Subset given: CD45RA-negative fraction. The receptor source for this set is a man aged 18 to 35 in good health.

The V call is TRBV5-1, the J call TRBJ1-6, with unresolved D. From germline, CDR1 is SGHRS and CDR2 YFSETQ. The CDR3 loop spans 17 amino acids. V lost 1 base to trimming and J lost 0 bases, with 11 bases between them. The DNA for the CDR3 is TGCGCCAGCAGCTTGCAACAAGGGCCCTCCTATAATTCACCCCTCCACTTT. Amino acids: CASSLQQGPSYNSPLHF.

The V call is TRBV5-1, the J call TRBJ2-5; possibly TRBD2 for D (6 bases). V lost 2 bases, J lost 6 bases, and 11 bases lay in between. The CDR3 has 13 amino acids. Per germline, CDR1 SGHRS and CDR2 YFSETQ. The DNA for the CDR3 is TGCGCCAGCAGCTTTCGCGGGGAACAGACCCAGTACTTC. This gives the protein CASSFRGEQTQYF. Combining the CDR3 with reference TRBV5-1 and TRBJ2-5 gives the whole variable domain KAGVTQTPRYLIKTRGQQVTLSCSPISGHRSVSWYQQTPGQGLQFLFEYFSETQRNKGNFPGRFSGRQFSNSRSEMNVSTLELGDSALYLCASSFRGEQTQYFGPGTRLLVL.

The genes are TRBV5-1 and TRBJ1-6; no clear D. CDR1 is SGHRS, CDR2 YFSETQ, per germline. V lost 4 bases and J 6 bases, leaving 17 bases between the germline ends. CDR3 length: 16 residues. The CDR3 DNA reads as TGCGCCAGCAGCGTACAGACTTTTACTATTAATTCACCCCTCCACTTT. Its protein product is CASSVQTFTINSPLHF.

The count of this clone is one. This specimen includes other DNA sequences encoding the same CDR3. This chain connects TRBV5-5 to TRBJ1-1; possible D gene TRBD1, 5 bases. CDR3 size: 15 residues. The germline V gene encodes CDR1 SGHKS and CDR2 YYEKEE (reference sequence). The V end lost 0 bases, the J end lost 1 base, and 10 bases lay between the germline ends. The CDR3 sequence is CASSLAGTANTEAFF. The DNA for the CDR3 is TGTGCCAGCAGCTTGGCCGGGACGGCGAACACTGAAGCTTTCTTT. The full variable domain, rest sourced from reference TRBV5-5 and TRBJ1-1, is DAGVTQSPTHLIKTRGQQVTLRCSPISGHKSVSWYQQVLGQGPQFIFQYYEKEERGRGNFPDRFSARQFPNYSSELNVNALLLGDSALYLCASSLAGTANTEAFFGQGTRLTVV.

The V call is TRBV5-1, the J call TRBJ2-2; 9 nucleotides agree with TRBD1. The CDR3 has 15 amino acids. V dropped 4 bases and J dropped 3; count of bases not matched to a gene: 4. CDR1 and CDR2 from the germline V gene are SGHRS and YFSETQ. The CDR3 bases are TGCGCCAGCAGCGTAGGGGACAGGGACACCGGGGAGCTGTTTTTT. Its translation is CASSVGDRDTGELFF.

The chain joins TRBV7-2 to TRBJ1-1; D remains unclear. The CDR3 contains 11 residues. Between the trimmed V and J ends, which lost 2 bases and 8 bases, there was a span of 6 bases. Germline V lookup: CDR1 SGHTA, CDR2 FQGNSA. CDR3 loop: CASSLRLEAFF. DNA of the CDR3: TGTGCCAGCAGCTTAAGGCTGGAAGCTTTCTTT.

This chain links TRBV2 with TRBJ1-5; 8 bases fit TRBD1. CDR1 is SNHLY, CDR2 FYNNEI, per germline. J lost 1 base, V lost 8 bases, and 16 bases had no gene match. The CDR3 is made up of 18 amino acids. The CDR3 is CASSSSAQGAVSNQPQHF. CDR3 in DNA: TGTGCCAGCTCCTCCTCCGCGCAGGGGGCGGTGAGCAATCAGCCCCAGCATTTT.

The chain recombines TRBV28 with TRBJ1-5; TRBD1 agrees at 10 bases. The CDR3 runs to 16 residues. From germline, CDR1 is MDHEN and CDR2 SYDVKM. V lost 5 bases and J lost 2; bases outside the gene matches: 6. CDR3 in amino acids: CASSIPGTGGNQPQHF. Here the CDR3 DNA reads TGTGCCAGCAGTATCCCCGGGACAGGGGGCAATCAGCCCCAGCATTTT. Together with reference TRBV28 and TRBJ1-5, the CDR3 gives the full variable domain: DVKVTQSSRYLVKRTGEKVFLECVQDMDHENMFWYRQDPGLGLRLIYFSYDVKMKEKGDIPEGYSVSREKKERFSLILESASTNQTSMYLCASSIPGTGGNQPQHFGDGTRLSIL.

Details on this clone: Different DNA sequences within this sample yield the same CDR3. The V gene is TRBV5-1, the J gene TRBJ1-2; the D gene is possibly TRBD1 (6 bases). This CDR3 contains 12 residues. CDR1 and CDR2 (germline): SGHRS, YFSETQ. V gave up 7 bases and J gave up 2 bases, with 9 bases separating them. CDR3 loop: CASSGQNYGYTF. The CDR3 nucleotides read TGCGCCAGCTCGGGACAAAACTATGGCTACACCTTC.

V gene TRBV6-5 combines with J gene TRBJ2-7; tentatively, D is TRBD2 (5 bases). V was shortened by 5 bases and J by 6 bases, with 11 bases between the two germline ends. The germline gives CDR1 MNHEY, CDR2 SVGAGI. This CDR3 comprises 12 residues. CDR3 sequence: CASSVRGSEQYF. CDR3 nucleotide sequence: TGTGCCAGCAGTGTCCGAGGGTCCGAGCAGTACTTC.

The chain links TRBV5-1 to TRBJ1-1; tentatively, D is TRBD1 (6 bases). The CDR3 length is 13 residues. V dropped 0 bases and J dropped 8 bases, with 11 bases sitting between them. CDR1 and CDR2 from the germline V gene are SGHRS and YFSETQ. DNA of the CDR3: TGCGCCAGCAGCTTGGGGCAGGGGATGGAAGCTTTCTTT. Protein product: CASSLGQGMEAFF.

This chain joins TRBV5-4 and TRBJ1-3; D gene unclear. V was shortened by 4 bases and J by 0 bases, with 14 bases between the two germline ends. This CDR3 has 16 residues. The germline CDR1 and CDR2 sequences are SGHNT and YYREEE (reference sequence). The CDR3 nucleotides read TGTGCCAGCAGCCCTAATAAACCCCTCTCTGGAAACACCATATATTTT. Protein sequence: CASSPNKPLSGNTIYF. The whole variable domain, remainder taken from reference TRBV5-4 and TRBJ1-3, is ETGVTQSPTHLIKTRGQQVTLRCSSQSGHNTVSWYQQALGQGPQFIFQYYREEENGRGNFPPRFSGLQFPNYSSELNVNALELDDSALYLCASSPNKPLSGNTIYFGEGSWLTVV.

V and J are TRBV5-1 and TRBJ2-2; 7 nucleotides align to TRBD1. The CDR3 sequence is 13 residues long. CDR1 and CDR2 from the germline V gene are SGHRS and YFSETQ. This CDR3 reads CGSRTGNTGELFF. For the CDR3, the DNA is TGCGGCTCGCGGACAGGGAACACCGGGGAGCTGTTTTTT.

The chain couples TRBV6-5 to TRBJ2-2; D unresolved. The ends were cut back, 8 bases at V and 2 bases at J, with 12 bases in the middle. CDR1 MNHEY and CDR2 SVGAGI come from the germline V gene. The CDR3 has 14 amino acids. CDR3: CASLLASNTGELFF. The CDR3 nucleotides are TGTGCCAGCCTCCTGGCAAGTAACACCGGGGAGCTGTTTTTT.

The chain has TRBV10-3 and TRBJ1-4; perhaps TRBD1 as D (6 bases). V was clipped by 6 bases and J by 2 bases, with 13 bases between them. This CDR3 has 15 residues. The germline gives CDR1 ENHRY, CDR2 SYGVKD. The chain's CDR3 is CAIRDSGATNEKLFF. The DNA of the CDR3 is TGTGCCATCAGGGATTCAGGGGCCACTAATGAAAAACTGTTTTTT.

The CDR3 sequence: CASRLLGDMRAYEQYF. In DNA form, the CDR3 reads TGTGCCAGCAGACTCCTTGGGGACATGCGGGCCTACGAGCAGTACTTC. This chain links TRBV6-6 with TRBJ2-7, with D tentatively TRBD1 (6 bases). Germline V lookup: CDR1 MNHNY, CDR2 SVGAGI (reference sequence). There are 16 residues in the CDR3. V lost 6 bases and J 2 bases, leaving 20 bases between the germline ends.

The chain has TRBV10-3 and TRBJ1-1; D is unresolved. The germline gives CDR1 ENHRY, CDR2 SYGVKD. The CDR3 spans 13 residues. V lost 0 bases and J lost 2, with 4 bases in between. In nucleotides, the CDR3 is TGTGCCATCAGTGAGTCAGACAACACTGAAGCTTTCTTT. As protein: CAISESDNTEAFF.

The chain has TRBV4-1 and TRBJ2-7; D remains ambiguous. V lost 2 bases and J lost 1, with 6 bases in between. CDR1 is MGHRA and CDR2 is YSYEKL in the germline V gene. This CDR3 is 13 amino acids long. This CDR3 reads CASSQLNSYEQYF. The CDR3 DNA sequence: TGCGCCAGCAGCCAACTAAATTCCTACGAGCAGTACTTC.

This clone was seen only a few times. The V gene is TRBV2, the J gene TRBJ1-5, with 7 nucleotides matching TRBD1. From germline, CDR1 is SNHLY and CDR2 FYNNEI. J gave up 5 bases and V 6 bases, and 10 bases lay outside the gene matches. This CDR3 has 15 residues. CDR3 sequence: CASRARQGYDQPQHF. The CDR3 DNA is TGTGCCAGCAGGGCTAGACAGGGATATGATCAGCCCCAGCATTTT.

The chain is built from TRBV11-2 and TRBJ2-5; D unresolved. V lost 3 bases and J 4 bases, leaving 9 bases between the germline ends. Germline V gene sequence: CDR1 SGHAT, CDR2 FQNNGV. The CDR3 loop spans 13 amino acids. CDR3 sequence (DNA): TGTGCCAGCAGCTTTGTGTCGGGAGAGACCCAGTACTTC. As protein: CASSFVSGETQYF.

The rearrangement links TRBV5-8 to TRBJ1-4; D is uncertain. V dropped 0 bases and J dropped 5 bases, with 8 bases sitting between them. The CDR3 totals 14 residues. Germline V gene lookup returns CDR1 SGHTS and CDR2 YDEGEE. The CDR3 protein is CASSLGQINEKLFF. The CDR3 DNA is TGTGCCAGCAGCTTGGGGCAGATCAATGAAAAACTGTTTTTT. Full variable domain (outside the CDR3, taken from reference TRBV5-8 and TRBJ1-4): EAGVTQSPTHLIKTRGQQATLRCSPISGHTSVYWYQQALGLGLQFLLWYDEGEERNRGNFPPRFSGRQFPNYSSELNVNALELEDSALYLCASSLGQINEKLFFGSGTQLSVL.

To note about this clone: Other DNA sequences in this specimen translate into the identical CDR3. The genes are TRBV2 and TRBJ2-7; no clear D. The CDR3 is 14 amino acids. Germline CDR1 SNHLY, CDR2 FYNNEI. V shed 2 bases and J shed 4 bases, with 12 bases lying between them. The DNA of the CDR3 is TGTGCCAGCAGTGAAAGTAGTGGGAAGTACGAGCAGTACTTC. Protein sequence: CASSESSGKYEQYF.

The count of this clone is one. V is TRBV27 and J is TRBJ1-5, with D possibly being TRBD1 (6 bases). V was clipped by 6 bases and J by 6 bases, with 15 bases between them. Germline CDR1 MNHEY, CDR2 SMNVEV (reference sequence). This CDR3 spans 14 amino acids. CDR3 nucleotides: TGTGCCAGCAGCCCCCAGGCAGGGGTTCAGCCCCAGCATTTT. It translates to CASSPQAGVQPQHF.

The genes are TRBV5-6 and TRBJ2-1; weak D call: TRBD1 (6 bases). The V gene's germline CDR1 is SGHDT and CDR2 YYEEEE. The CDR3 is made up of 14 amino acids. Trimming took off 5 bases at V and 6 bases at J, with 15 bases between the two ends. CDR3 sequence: CASRPIGGTNEQFF. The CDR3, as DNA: TGTGCCAGCAGACCCATTGGGGGCACCAATGAGCAGTTCTTC.

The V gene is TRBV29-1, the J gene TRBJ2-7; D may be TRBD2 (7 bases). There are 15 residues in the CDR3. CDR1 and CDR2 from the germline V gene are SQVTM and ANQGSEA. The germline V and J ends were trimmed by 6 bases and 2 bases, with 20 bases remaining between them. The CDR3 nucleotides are TGCAGCGTCGTTTGGGGGGGGCGCGGGGCCTACGAGCAGTACTTC. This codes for CSVVWGGRGAYEQYF.

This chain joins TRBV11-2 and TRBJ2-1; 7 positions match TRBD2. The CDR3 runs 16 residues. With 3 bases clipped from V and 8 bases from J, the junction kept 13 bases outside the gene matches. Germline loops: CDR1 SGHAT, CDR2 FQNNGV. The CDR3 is CASSFWVGLEVYEQFF. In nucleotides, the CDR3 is TGTGCCAGCAGCTTCTGGGTTGGACTAGAAGTCTATGAGCAGTTCTTC.

The CDR3: CASSLGTGYNEKLFF. DNA of the CDR3: TGTGCCAGCAGTTTGGGTACAGGGTACAATGAAAAACTGTTTTTT. The chain joins TRBV28 to TRBJ1-4; a weak D match, TRBD1 (6 bases). This CDR3 has 15 amino acids. Germline values: CDR1 MDHEN, CDR2 SYDVKM. V lost 3 bases, J lost 5 bases, and 13 bases lay in between. The entire variable domain, with the rest obtained from reference TRBV28 and TRBJ1-4, is as follows: DVKVTQSSRYLVKRTGEKVFLECVQDMDHENMFWYRQDPGLGLRLIYFSYDVKMKEKGDIPEGYSVSREKKERFSLILESASTNQTSMYLCASSLGTGYNEKLFFGSGTQLSVL.

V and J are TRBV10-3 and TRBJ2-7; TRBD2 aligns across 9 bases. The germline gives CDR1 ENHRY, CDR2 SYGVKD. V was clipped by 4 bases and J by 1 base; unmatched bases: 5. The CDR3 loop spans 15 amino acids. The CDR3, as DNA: TGTGCCATCAGTGTAGCGGGAGCAAGTTCCTACGAGCAGTACTTC. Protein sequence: CAISVAGASSYEQYF.

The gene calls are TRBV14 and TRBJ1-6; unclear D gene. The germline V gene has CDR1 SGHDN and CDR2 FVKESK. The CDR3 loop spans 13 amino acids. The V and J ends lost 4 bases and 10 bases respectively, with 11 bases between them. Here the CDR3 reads CASSLIGLSPLHF. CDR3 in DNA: TGTGCCAGCAGCCTTATCGGGTTGTCACCCCTCCACTTT.

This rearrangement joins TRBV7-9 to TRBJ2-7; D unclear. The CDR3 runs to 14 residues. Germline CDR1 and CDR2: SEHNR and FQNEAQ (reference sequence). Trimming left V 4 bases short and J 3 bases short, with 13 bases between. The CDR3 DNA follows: TGTGCCAGCAGCTACGGCCCTACGGGCTACGAGCAGTACTTC. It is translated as CASSYGPTGYEQYF.

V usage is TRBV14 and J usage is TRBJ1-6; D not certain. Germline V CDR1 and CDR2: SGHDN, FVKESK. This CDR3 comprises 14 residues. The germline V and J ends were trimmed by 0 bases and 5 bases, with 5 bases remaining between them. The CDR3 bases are TGTGCCAGCAGCCAAGAGGGGAATAATTCACCCCTCCACTTT. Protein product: CASSQEGNNSPLHF. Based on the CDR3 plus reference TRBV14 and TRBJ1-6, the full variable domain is EAGVTQFPSHSVIEKGQTVTLRCDPISGHDNLYWYRRVMGKEIKFLLHFVKESKQDESGMPNNRFLAERTGGTYSTLKVQPAELEDSGVYFCASSQEGNNSPLHFGNGTRLTVT.